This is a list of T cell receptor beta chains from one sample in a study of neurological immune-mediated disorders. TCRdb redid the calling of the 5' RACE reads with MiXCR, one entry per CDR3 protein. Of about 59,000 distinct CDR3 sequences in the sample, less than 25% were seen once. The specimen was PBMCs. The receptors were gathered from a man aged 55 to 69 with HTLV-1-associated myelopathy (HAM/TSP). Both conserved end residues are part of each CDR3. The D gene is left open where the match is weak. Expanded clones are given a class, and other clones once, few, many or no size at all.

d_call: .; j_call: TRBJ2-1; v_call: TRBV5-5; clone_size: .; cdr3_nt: TGTGCCAGCAGCCCTTTAAAAGTCACCTACAATGAGCAGTTCTTC; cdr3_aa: CASSPLKVTYNEQFF
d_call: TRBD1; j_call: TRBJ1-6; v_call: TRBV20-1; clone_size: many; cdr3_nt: TGCAGTGCTAGCACCTCCGGACAGGGCAATTCACCCCTCCACTTT; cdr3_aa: CSASTSGQGNSPLHF
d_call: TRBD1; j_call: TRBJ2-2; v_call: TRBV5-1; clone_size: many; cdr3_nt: TGCGCCAGCAGCCCCGGGACAGGGGCCTACACCGGGGAGCTGTTTTTT; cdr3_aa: CASSPGTGAYTGELFF
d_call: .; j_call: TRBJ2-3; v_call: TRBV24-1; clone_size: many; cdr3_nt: TGTGCCACCAGTGATTCAGACGGAGGATGGGATACGCAGTATTTT; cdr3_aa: CATSDSDGGWDTQYF
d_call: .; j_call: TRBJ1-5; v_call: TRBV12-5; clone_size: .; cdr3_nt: TGTGCTAGTGGGACACCCAGGGTAGGCAATCAGCCCCAGCATTTT; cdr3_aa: CASGTPRVGNQPQHF
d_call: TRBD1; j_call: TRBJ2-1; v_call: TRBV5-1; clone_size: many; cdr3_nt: TGCGCCAGCAGCGGGGACAGGGATAGCTCCTACAATGAGCAGTTCTTC; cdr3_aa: CASSGDRDSSYNEQFF
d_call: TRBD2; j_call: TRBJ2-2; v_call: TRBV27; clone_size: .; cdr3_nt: TGTGCCAGCAGTTTCGGTAATAGCGGGAGGGAGAACACCGGGGAGCTGTTTTTT; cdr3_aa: CASSFGNSGRENTGELFF
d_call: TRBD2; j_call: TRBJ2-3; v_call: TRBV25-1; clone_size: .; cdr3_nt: TGTGCCAGCAGCCGGGGAAGCGGGAGTTACGATACGCAGTATTTT; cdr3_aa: CASSRGSGSYDTQYF
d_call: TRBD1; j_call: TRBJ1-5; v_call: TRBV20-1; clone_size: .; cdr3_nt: TGCAGTGCCCGCAAAACCGGGACAGTGGTTACACCCCAGCATTTT; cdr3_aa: CSARKTGTVVTPQHF
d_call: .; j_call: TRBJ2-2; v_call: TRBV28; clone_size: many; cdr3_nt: TGTGCCAGCAGTTTTTGGGGCGGGGAGCTGTTTTTT; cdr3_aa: CASSFWGGELFF
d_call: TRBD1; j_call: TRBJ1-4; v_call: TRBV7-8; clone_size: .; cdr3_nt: TGTGCCAGCAGCTTAGGGACAGGGGCCCAACTTAATGAAAAACTGTTTTTT; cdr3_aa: CASSLGTGAQLNEKLFF
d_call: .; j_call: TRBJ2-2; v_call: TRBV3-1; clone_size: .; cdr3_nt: TGTGCCAGCAGCCACCCTATAACTGAGCTGTTTTTT; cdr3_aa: CASSHPITELFF
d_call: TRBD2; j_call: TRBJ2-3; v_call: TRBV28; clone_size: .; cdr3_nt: TGTGCCAGCAGGACGGGAGGGCCGGGAGATACGCAGTATTTT; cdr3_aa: CASRTGGPGDTQYF
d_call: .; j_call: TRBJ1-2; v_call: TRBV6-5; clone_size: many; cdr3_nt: TGTGCCAGCAGACCCCAGGGAATCTATGGCTACACCTTC; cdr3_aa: CASRPQGIYGYTF
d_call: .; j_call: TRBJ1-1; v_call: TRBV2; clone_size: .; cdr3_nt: TGTGCCAGCCGAAGGAACATGAACACTGAAGCTTTCTTT; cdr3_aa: CASRRNMNTEAFF
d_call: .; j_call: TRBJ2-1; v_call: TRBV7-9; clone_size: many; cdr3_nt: TGTGCCAGCAGCCCTAACCTGCGGGAATTCAATGAGCAGTTCTTC; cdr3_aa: CASSPNLREFNEQFF
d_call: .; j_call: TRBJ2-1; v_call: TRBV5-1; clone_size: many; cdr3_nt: TGCGCCAGCAGCTTGAATGCGGGGGCCCTTATGTATGAGCAGTTCTTC; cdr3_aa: CASSLNAGALMYEQFF
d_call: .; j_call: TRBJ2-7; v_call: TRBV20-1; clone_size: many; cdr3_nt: TGCAGTGCTAGAGATACGGCTAATAACGAGCAGTACTTC; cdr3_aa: CSARDTANNEQYF
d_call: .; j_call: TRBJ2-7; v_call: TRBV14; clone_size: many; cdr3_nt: TGTGCCAGCAGCCAAGGCGGCAACCCTGTCTACGAGCAGTACTTC; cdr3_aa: CASSQGGNPVYEQYF
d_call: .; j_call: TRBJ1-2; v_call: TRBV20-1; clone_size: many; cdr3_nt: TGCAGTGCTAGCGTATACCAGGGAAAAAACTATGGCTACACCTTC; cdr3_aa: CSASVYQGKNYGYTF
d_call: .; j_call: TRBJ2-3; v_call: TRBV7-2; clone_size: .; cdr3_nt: TGTGCTAGCAGCTTAGCGCGGGCTACTAGCACAGATACGCAGTATTTT; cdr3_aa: CASSLARATSTDTQYF
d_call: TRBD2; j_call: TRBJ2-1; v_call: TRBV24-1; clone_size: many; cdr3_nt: TGTGCCACCGCTAGCGGGGACAATGAGCAGTTCTTC; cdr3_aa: CATASGDNEQFF
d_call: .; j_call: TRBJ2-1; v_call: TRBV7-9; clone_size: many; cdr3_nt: TGTGCCAGCAGCCGGAGTTCGGAGGGATTCATCCTCTTC; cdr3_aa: CASSRSSEGFILF
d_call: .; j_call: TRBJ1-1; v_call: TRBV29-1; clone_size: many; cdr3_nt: TGCAGCGTTGGGGTGCCAGGAACGAACACTGAAGCTTTCTTT; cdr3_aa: CSVGVPGTNTEAFF